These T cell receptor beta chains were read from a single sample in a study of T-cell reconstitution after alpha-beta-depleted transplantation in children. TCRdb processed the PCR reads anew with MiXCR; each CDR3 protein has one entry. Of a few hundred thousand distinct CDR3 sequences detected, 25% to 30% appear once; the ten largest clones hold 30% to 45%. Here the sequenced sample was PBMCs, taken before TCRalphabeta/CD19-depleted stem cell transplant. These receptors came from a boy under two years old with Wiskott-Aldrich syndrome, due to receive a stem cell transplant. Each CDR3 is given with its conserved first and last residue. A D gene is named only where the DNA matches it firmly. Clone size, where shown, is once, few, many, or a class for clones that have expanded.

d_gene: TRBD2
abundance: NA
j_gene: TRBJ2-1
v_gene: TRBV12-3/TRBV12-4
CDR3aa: CASSAPVAGQDNEQFF
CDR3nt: TGTGCCAGCAGCGCCCCGGTAGCGGGTCAGGACAATGAGCAGTTCTTC

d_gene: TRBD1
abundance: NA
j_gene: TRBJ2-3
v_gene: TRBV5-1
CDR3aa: CASSGGQPTDTQYF
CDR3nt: TGCGCCAGCAGTGGGGGACAGCCCACAGATACGCAGTATTTT

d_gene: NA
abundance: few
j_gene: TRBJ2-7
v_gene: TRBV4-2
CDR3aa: CASSQEQRVPPYEQYF
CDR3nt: TGTGCCAGCAGCCAAGAACAACGGGTACCCCCCTACGAGCAGTACTTC

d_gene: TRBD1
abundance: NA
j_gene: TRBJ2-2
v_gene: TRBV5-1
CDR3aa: CASSLQGEFGGELFF
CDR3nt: TGCGCCAGCAGCTTGCAGGGGGAATTTGGCGGGGAGCTGTTTTTT

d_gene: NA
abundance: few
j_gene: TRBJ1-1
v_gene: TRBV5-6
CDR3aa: CASSFLGKITEAFF
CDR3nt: TGTGCCAGCAGCTTTCTGGGGAAGATAACTGAAGCTTTCTTT

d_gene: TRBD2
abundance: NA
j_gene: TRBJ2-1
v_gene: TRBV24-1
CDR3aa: CATSDPGGTSGNNEQFF
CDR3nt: TGTGCCACCAGTGATCCTGGGGGGACTAGCGGGAACAATGAGCAGTTCTTC

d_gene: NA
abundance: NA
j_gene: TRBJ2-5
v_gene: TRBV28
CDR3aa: CASSLNLGLMGTQYF
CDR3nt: TGTGCCAGCAGTTTAAATTTGGGACTTATGGGGACCCAGTACTTC

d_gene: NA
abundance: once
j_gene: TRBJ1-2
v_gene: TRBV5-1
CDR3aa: CASSLEAGRDGYTF
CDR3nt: TGCGCCAGCAGCTTGGAAGCCGGAAGGGATGGCTACACCTTC

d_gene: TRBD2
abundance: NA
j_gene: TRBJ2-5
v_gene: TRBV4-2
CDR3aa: CASSHRGTSGFQETQYF
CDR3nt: TGTGCCAGCAGCCACCGGGGGACTAGCGGTTTCCAAGAGACCCAGTACTTC

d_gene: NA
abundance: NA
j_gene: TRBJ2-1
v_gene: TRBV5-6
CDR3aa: CASSSFPGPTEGNEQFF
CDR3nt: TGTGCCAGCAGCTCTTTCCCGGGACCGACGGAGGGGAATGAGCAGTTCTTC

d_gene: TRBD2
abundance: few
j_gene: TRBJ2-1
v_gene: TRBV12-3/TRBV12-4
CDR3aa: CASSLTLAGEQFF
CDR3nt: TGTGCCAGCAGTTTAACACTAGCGGGTGAGCAGTTCTTC

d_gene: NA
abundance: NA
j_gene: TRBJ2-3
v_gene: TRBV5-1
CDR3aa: CASSFRLPRSTDTQYF
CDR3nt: TGCGCCAGCAGCTTTAGACTACCGAGAAGCACAGATACGCAGTATTTT

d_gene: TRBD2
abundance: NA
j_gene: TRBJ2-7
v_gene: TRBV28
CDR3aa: CASIAGDRWEQYF
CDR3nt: TGTGCCAGCATCGCGGGAGATAGGTGGGAGCAGTACTTC

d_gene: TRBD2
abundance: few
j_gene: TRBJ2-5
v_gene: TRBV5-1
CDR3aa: CASSLGLAVPETQYF
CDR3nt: TGCGCCAGCAGCCTGGGACTAGCGGTCCCAGAGACCCAGTACTTC

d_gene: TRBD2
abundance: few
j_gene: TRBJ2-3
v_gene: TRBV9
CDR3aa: CASSVASGGSHLEDTQYF
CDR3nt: TGTGCCAGCAGCGTAGCCTCGGGAGGGAGTCATTTAGAAGATACGCAGTATTTT

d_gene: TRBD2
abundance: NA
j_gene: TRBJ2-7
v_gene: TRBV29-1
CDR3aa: CSVDGTSGRSSYEQYF
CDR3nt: TGCAGCGTTGATGGGACTAGCGGGAGGTCCTCCTACGAGCAGTACTTC

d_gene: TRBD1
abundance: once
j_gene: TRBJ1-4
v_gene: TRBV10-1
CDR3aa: CAMTLNFRQGDEKLFF
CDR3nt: TGCGCCATGACACTCAACTTTCGACAGGGGGATGAAAAACTGTTTTTT

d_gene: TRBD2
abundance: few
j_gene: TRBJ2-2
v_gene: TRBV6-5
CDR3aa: CASSYSRTSGRVTGELFF
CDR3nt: TGTGCCAGCAGTTACTCACGCACTAGCGGGAGGGTCACCGGGGAGCTGTTTTTT

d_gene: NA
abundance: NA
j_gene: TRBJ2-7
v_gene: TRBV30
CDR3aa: CAWGYAYEQYF
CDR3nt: TGTGCCTGGGGGTACGCCTACGAGCAGTACTTC

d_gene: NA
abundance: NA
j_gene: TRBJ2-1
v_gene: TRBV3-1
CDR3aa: CASSQASEGVGNEQFF
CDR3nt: TGTGCCAGCAGCCAAGCATCAGAGGGAGTCGGGAATGAGCAGTTCTTC

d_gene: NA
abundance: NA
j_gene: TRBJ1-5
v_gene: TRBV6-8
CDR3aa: CASSSAGASQPQHF
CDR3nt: TGTGCCAGCAGTTCAGCAGGGGCCAGTCAGCCCCAGCATTTT

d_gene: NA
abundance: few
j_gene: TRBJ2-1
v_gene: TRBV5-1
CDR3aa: CASSLDRGYEQFF
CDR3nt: TGCGCCAGCAGCCTAGACCGGGGGTATGAGCAGTTCTTC

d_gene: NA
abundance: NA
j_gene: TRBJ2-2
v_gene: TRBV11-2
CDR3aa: CASSKLRGRVGELFF
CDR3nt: TGTGCCAGCAGCAAACTCCGGGGGCGAGTCGGGGAGCTGTTTTTT

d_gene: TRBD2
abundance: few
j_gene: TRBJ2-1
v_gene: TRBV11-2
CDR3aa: CASSPRLAGPYNEQFF
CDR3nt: TGTGCCAGCAGCCCCAGACTAGCAGGTCCCTACAATGAGCAGTTCTTC

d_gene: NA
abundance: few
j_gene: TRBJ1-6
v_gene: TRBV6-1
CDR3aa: CASTKRDPDSPLHF
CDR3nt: TGTGCCAGCACTAAACGGGATCCCGATTCACCCCTCCACTTT